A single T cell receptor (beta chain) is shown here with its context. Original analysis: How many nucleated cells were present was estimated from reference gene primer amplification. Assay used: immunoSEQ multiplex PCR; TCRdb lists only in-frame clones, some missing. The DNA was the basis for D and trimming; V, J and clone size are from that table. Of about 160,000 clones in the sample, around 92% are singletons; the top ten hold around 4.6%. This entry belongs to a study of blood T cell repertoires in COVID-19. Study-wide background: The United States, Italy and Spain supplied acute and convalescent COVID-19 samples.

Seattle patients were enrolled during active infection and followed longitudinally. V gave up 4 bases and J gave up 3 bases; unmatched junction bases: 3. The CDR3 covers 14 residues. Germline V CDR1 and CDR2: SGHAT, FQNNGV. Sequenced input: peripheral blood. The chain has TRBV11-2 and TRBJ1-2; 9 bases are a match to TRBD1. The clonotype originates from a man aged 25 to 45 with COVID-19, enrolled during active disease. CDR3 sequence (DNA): TGTGCCAGCAGCTCCCGGGACAGGGACTATGGCTACACCTTC. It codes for CASSSRDRDYGYTF.